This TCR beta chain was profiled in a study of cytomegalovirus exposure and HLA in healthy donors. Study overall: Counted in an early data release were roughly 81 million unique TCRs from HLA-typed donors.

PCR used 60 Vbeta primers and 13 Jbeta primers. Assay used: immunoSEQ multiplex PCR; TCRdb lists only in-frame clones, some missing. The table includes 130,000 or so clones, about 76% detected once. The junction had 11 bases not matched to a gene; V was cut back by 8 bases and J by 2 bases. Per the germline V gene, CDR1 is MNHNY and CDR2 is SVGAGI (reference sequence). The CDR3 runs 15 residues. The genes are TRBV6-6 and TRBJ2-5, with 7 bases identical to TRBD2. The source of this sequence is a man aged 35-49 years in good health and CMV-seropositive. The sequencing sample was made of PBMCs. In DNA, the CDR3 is TGTGCCAGCGCATCCCCGGGACTACATCAAGAGACCCAGTACTTC. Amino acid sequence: CASASPGLHQETQYF.